This TCR beta chain was captured in a study of T-cell reconstitution after alpha-beta-depleted transplantation in children. The V and J ends lost 3 bases and 0 bases, in that order; junction bases with no gene match: 7. Germline CDR1 is KGHSH and CDR2 is LQKENI. The CDR3 length is 18 residues. Construction of the TCRbeta library involved unique molecular identifiers. A single record per CDR3 protein comes from TCRdb applying MiXCR to the PCR reads. Counted here are 440,000 or so distinct CDR3 sequences, roughly a tenth occurring once; the ten biggest clones make up about 5%. This TCR was recovered from a human donor who donated a stem cell graft to a child with acute myeloid leukemia. The chain uses TRBV18 and TRBJ2-3; 12 positions agree with TRBD2. This specimen was PBMCs from the stem cell graft donor, taken from the stem cell graft. The CDR3 protein is CASSPRLAGVTSTDTQYF. CDR3 coding DNA: TGTGCCAGCTCACCCCGACTAGCGGGGGTAACTAGCACAGATACGCAGTATTTT.